This entry lists 9 T cell receptor beta chains sequenced from one sample in a study of PD-1 blockade in classical Hodgkin lymphoma (dated by TCRdb to about 2020). What the time point label conveys for this sample: cycle 2 day 1 (C2D1) of nivolumab. Every trial patient had relapsed following autologous stem cell transplantation, and prior brentuximab vedotin exposure was what differed among cohorts A, B and C. Libraries came from the immunoSEQ multiplex PCR assay. Here the immuneACCESS table is served through TCRdb, limited to in-frame sequences with V and J called. Missing clones are a known gap in these copies; in checked studies unresolved V genes cover under half, and the rest lacks a known reason. This sample has some 93,000 clones in its table, and 89% of those were observed once. The top ten hold around 10% of the sample. This sample comprised peripheral blood mononuclear cells (PBMCs), obtained before the second cycle of nivolumab. Every receptor here comes from a human donor with classical Hodgkin lymphoma.

The gene calls are TRBV5-1 and TRBJ1-3, with D possibly TRBD1 on 5 matching bases. CDR1 and CDR2 (germline): SGHRS, YFSETQ. The V end was cut by 4 bases, the J end by 2 bases, with 10 bases between. The CDR3 is 14 amino acids. The CDR3, as DNA: TGCGCCAGCAGCGCGGACAAAGCTGGAAACACCATATATTTT. It translates to CASSADKAGNTIYF.

The J gene is TRBJ1-1, the V gene TRBV2, with 7 bases aligning to TRBD1. The CDR3 spans 14 residues. The germline V gene encodes CDR1 SNHLY and CDR2 FYNNEI. V trimming: 8 bases; J trimming: 0 bases; junction bases outside the gene matches: 6. The CDR3, as DNA: TGTGCCAGCGGGGGGGGACAGCTGAACACTGAAGCTTTCTTT. Protein: CASGGGQLNTEAFF.

V usage is TRBV15 and J usage is TRBJ2-2; D ambiguous. CDR1 is LNHNV, CDR2 YYDKDF, per germline (reference sequence). The CDR3 spans 17 residues. With 1 base removed from V and 1 base from J, the gap between germline ends came to 13 bases. The CDR3 reads CATSRVPTGRNTGELFF. CDR3 nucleotide sequence: TGTGCCACCAGCAGAGTCCCGACGGGCCGGAACACCGGGGAGCTGTTTTTT.

This clone came up once. Written as DNA, the CDR3 is TGTGCCAGCAGCCCCCGGACTAGCGGGTCCTACAATGAGCAGTTCTTC. Translated, it gives CASSPRTSGSYNEQFF. This chain links TRBV9 with TRBJ2-1; 11 bases are a match to TRBD2. CDR3 size: 16 residues. Germline CDR1 and CDR2: SGDLS and YYNGEE. The J segment lost 1 base and the V segment lost 4 bases, leaving 4 bases of the junction unmatched.

This chain connects TRBV9 to TRBJ2-2; 10 nucleotides match TRBD1. This CDR3 region has 15 residues. CDR1 and CDR2 (germline): SGDLS, YYNGEE. Trimming removed 2 bases from V and 6 bases from J; junction bases left unmatched: 4. The CDR3 DNA reads TGTGCCAGCAGCGTCCGGACAGGGGGATCCGGGGAGCTGTTTTTT. Residues: CASSVRTGGSGELFF.

The chain employs TRBV19 and TRBJ2-7; 9 bases match TRBD2. Per germline, CDR1 LNHDA and CDR2 SQIVND (reference sequence). The CDR3 runs to 16 residues. Trimming at V came to 0 bases and at J to 4 bases, leaving 7 bases not matched to a gene. In nucleotides, the CDR3 is TGTGCCAGTAGTATAGAAGACGCTAGCGGGAATTACGAGCAGTACTTC. It specifies CASSIEDASGNYEQYF.

The V and J genes are TRBV28 and TRBJ1-2; D is ambiguous. Trimming cost V 5 bases and J 2 bases, with 9 bases left between them. Germline CDR1 is MDHEN and CDR2 is SYDVKM. This CDR3 contains 13 residues. The CDR3 bases are TGTGCCAGCAGTCCATCCGGGAACTATGGCTACACCTTC. Its translation is CASSPSGNYGYTF.

This chain links TRBV6-1 with TRBJ1-5; D is unresolved. There are 14 residues in the CDR3. V was clipped by 2 bases and J by 6 bases, with 11 bases between them. Germline CDR1 is MNHNS and CDR2 is SASEGT. CDR3 nucleotide sequence: TGTGCCAGCAGTGAATTGGCGGAAGGTCAGCCCCAGCATTTT. It is translated as CASSELAEGQPQHF.

The chain employs TRBV29-1 and TRBJ1-1; the match to TRBD1 covers 7 bases. This CDR3 comprises 13 residues. Germline trimming cut 4 bases from V and 8 bases from J; bases unmatched to any gene: 10. Germline CDR1 reads SQVTM; CDR2 reads ANQGSEA. CDR3 in amino acids: CSVVWQGEAEAFF. DNA for the CDR3: TGCAGCGTTGTCTGGCAGGGGGAAGCCGAAGCTTTCTTT.